The text below deals with one T cell receptor beta chain. Its antigen remains unidentified. These data come from a study of a mutant IDH1 vaccine in newly diagnosed glioma. Study-wide context: In some groups vaccination began 4-6 weeks post-radiotherapy; others received it with temozolomide. Held at week 35, visit V12 was the safety follow-up, and visit V13 followed at week 47.

The CDR3 sequence is 17 residues long. Trimming cost V 6 bases and J 2 bases; bases outside gene matches: 11. The germline V gene has CDR1 LNHNV and CDR2 YYDKDF (reference sequence). Time point meaning: week 47, end of study. Doses consisted of 300 ug of mutant IDH1 20-mer peptide each, paired with topical imiquimod. Clones were read by immunoSEQ multiplex PCR, and TCRdb kept only the in-frame ones, dropping some. This table has fewer than 85,000 clones, 81% appearing once. The sequencing here drew on PBMCs, taken from a glioma patient whose treatment included an IDH1 peptide vaccine. This receptor was taken from a man between 35 and 55 years old with glioma. The chain employs TRBV15 and TRBJ2-1; 9 nucleotides match TRBD2. CDR3 region: CATSRWRGGQAYNEQFF. Here the CDR3 DNA reads TGTGCCACCAGTAGGTGGCGGGGGGGCCAGGCCTACAATGAGCAGTTCTTC.